Included here is one T cell receptor (beta chain) sequence, with context. Its binding antigen is unknown. No qualities accompany the bases; no much larger clone lies one base away. The germline V gene (reference sequence) specifies SEHNR as CDR1 and FQNEAQ as CDR2. Unmatched junction bases come to 6, with V trimmed by 2 bases and J by 5 bases. Measured from the cysteine to the phenylalanine, the CDR3 is 16 residues long. Solely the CDR3 DNA is kept, with 48 bases framed from the first base. These data come from a study of T cell changes during pregnancy in multiple sclerosis (dated 2019 in TCRdb). Turning to the overall study: In women with multiple sclerosis, the researchers looked at how the T cell repertoire shifted as pregnancy progressed.

The receptor library was made with the immunoSEQ multiplex PCR assay. TCRdb holds this immuneACCESS table with in-frame rearrangements only. Some clones are missing; in checked studies, unresolved V genes explain under half, and the rest has no known cause. The sample table lists about 48,000 clones, approximately 92% of them with a count of one. The ten most abundant clones make up more than 0.7% of the sample. The sequence was obtained from a female donor in good health, enrolled as a control in a pregnancy study. Recombination connected TRBV7-9 to TRBJ1-6; 7 bases in the junction line up with TRBD1. This sample comprised CD4+ T cells from peripheral blood mononuclear cells, obtained in the second trimester of pregnancy. The sequenced DNA: TGTGCCAGCAGCTTATGGTCGGGACAGCATAATTCACCCCTCCACTTT. It encodes CASSLWSGQHNSPLHF. This CDR3, with the reference TRBV7-9 and TRBJ1-6 proteins standing in past its ends, gives the full variable domain DTGVSQNPRHKITKRGQNVTFRCDPISEHNRLYWYRQTLGQGPEFLTYFQNEAQLEKSRLLSDRFSAERPKGSFSTLEIQRTEQGDSAMYLCASSLWSGQHNSPLHFGNGTRLTVT.